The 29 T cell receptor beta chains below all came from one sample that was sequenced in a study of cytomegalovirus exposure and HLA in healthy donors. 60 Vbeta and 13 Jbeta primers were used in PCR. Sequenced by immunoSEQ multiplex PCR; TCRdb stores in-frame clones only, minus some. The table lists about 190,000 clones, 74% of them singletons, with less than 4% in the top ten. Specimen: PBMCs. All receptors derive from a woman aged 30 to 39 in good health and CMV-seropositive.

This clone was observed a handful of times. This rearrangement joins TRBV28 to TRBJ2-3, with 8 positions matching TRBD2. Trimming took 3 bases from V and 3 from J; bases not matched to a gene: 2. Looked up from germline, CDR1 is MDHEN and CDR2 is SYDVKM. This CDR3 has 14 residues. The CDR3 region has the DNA TGTGCCAGCAGTTTCGTAGCGGGGACAGATACGCAGTATTTT. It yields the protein CASSFVAGTDTQYF.

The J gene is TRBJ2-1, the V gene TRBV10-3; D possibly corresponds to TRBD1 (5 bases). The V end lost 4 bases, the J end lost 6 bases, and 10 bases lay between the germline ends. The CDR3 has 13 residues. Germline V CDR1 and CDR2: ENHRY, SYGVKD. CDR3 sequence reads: CAISVKGINEQFF. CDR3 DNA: TGTGCCATCAGTGTTAAGGGGATCAATGAGCAGTTCTTC.

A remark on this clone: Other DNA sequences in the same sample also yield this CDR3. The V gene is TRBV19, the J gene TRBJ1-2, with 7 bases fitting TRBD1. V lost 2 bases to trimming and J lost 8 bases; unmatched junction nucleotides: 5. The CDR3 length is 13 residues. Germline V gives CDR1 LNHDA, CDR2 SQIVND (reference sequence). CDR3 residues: CASSIRTGDGYTF. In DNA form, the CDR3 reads TGTGCCAGTAGTATAAGAACAGGGGACGGCTACACCTTC.

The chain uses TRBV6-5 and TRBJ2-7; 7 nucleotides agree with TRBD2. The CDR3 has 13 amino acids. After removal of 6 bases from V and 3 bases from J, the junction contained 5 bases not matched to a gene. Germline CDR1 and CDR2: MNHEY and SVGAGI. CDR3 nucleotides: TGTGCCAGCAGCCGCACTAGCGTCTACGAGCAGTACTTC. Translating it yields CASSRTSVYEQYF.

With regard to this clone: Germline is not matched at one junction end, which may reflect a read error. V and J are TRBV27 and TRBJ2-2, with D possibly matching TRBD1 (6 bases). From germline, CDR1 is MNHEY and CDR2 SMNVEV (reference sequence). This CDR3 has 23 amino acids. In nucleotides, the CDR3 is TGTGCCAGCAGTATATCCCATCCCTACTCGACAGGAGTATTTCGCCTGAACACCGGGGAGCTGTTTTTT. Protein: CASSISHPYSTGVFRLNTGELFF.

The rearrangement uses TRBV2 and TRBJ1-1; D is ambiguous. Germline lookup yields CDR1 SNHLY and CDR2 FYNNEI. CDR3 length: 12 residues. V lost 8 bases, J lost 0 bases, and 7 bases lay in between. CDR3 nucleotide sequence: TGTGCCAGCCTCCAGGTGAACACTGAAGCTTTCTTT. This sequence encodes CASLQVNTEAFF.

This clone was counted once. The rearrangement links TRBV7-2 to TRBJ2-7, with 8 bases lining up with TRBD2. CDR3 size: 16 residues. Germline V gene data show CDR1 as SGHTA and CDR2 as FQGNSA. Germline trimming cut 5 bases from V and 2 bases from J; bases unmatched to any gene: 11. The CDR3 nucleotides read TGTGCCAGCAGCACGCGACTTAGCGGGGCGACCTACGAGCAGTACTTC. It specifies CASSTRLSGATYEQYF.

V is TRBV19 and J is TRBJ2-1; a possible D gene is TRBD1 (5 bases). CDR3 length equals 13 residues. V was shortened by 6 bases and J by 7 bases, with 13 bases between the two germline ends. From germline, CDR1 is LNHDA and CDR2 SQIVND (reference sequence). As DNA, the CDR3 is TGTGCCAGTAGGCAGGGTTTGTGGAATGAGCAGTTCTTC. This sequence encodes CASRQGLWNEQFF.

The CDR3 loop reads CASRGQGTDTQYF. CDR3 in DNA: TGTGCCAGCCGGGGACAGGGAACAGATACGCAGTATTTT. The V call is TRBV2, the J call TRBJ2-3; 9 nucleotides agree with TRBD1. CDR3 length: 13 amino acids. V trimming: 8 bases; J trimming: 3 bases; junction bases outside the gene matches: 3. Germline V gene data show CDR1 as SNHLY and CDR2 as FYNNEI.

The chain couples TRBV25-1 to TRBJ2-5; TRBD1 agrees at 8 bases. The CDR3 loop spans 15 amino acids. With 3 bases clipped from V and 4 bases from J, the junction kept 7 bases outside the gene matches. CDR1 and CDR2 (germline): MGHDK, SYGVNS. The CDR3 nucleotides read TGTGCCAGCAGTGAGCCCAGGGGGCGTTTAGAGACCCAGTACTTC. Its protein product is CASSEPRGRLETQYF.

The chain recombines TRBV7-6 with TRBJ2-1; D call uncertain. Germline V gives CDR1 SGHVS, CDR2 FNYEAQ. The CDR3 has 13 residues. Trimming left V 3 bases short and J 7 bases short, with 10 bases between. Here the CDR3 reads CASSLMSANEQFF. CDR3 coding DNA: TGTGCCAGCAGCTTGATGTCCGCGAATGAGCAGTTCTTC.

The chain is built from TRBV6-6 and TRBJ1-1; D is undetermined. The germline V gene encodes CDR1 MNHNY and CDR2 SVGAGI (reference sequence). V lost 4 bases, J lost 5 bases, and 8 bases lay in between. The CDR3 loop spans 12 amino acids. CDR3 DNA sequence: TGTGCCAGCAGTTTTCGGGAGACTGAAGCTTTCTTT. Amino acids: CASSFRETEAFF.

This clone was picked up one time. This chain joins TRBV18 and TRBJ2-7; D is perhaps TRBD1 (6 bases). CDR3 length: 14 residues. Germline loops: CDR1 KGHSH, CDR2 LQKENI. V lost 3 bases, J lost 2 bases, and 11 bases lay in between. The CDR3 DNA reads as TGTGCCAGCTCACCCCCTGACAGGCCCTACGAGCAGTACTTC. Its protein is CASSPPDRPYEQYF.

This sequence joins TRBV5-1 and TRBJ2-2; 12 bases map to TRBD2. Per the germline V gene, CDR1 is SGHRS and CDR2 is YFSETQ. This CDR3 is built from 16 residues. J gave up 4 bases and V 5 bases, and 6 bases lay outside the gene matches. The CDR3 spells CASSPRLAGATGELFF. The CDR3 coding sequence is TGCGCCAGCAGTCCCCGACTAGCGGGAGCCACCGGGGAGCTGTTTTTT.

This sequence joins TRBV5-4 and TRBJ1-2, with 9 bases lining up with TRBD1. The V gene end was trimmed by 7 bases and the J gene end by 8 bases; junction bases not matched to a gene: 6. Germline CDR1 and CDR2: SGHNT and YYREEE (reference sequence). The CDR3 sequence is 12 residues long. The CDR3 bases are TGTGCCAGCGAAACAGGGGGCGAGGGCTACACCTTC. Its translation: CASETGGEGYTF.

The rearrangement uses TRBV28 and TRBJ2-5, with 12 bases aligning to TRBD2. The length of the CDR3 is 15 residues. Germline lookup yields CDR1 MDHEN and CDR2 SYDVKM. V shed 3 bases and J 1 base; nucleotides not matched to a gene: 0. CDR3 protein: CASSLTSGGQETQYF. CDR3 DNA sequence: TGTGCCAGCAGTTTGACTAGCGGGGGCCAAGAGACCCAGTACTTC.

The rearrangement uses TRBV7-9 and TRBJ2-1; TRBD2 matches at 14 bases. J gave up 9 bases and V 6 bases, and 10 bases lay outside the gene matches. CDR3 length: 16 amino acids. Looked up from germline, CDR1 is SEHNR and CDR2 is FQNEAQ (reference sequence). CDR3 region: CASSFPTSGRAIEQFF. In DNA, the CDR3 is TGTGCCAGCAGTTTTCCGACTAGCGGGAGGGCCATTGAGCAGTTCTTC.

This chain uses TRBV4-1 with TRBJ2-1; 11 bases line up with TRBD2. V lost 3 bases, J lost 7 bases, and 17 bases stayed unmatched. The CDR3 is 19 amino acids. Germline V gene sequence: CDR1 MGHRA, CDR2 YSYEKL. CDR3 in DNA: TGCGCCAGCAGCCATTTGGCTAGCGGGAGGTTGAGTTTTTCGAATGAGCAGTTCTTC. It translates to CASSHLASGRLSFSNEQFF.

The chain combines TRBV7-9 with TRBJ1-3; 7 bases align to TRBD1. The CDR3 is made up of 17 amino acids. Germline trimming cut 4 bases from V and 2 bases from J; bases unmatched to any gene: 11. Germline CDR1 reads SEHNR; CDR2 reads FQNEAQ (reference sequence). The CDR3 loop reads CASSSPRGKGPGNTIYF. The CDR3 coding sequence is TGTGCCAGCAGCTCCCCCAGGGGGAAGGGGCCTGGAAACACCATATATTTT.

In DNA form, the CDR3 reads TGTGCCAGCAGAACGAGGACTAGCGGGAGGACAGATACGCAGTATTTT. Translation: CASRTRTSGRTDTQYF. The chain combines TRBV2 with TRBJ2-3, with 14 nucleotides matching TRBD2. Per the germline V gene, CDR1 is SNHLY and CDR2 is FYNNEI. The CDR3 length is 16 residues. Trimming at V came to 6 bases and at J to 3 bases, leaving 5 bases not matched to a gene.

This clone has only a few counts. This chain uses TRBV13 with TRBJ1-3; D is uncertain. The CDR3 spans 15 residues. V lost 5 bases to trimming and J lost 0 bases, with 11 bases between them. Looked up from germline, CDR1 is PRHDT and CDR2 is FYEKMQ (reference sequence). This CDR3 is CASSNPGVSGNTIYF. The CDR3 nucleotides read TGTGCCAGCAGCAACCCCGGGGTCTCTGGAAACACCATATATTTT.

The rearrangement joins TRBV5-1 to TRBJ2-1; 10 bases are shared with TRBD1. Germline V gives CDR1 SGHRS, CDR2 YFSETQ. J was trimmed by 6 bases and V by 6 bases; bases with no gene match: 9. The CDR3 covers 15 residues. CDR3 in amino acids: CASIGRDRGPNEQFF. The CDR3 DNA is TGCGCCAGCATTGGGCGGGACAGGGGCCCCAATGAGCAGTTCTTC.

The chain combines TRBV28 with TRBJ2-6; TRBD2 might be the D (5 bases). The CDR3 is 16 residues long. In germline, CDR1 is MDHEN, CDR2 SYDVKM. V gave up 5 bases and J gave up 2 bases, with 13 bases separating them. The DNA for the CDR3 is TGTGCCAGCAGTGCCGGGGTGGGAGCTGGGGCCAACGTCCTGACTTTC. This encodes CASSAGVGAGANVLTF.

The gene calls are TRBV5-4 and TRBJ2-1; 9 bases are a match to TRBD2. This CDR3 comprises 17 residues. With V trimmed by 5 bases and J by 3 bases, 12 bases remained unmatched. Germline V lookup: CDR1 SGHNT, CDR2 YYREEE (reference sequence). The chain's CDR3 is CASSLEGAGGFYNEQFF. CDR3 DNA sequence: TGTGCCAGCAGTCTGGAGGGAGCGGGAGGCTTCTACAATGAGCAGTTCTTC.

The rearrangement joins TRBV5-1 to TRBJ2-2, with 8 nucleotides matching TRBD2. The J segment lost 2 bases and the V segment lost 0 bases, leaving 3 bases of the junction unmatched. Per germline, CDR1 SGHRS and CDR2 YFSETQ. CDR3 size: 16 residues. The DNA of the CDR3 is TGCGCCAGCAGCTTGGTGGCGGGAGGTAACACCGGGGAGCTGTTTTTT. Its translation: CASSLVAGGNTGELFF.

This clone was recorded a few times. The CDR3 protein is CASGGPNTEAFF. CDR3 bases: TGTGCCTCAGGTGGGCCGAACACTGAAGCTTTCTTT. J is TRBJ1-1 and V is TRBV6-5; D remains unclear. The germline V gene has CDR1 MNHEY and CDR2 SVGAGI. This CDR3 spans 12 amino acids. V gave up 11 bases and J gave up 1 base, with 11 bases separating them.

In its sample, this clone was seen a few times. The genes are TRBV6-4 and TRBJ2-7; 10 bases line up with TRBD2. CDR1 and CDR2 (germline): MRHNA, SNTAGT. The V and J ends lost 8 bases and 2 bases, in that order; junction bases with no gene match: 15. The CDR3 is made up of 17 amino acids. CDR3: CASYRTSGPMAAYEQYF. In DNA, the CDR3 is TGTGCCAGCTATCGGACTAGCGGCCCTATGGCGGCCTACGAGCAGTACTTC.

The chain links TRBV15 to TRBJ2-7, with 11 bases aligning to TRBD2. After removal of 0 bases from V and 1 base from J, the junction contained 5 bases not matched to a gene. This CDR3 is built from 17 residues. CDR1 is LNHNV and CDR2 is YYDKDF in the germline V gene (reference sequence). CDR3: CATSRERGTSGSYEQYF. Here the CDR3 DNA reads TGTGCCACCAGCAGAGAGCGGGGGACTAGCGGATCCTACGAGCAGTACTTC.

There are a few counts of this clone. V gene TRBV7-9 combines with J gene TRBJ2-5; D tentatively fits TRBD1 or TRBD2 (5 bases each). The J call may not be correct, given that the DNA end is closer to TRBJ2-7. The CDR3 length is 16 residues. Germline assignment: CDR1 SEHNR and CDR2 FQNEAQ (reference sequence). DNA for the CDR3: TGTGCCAGCAGCGACGGCCGGGGCAGGGACTCCTACGAGCAGTACTTC. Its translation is CASSDGRGRDSYEQYF.